This is a list of T cell receptor beta chains from one sample in a study of beta chain features in type 1 diabetes. Sequencing was performed with immunoSEQ multiplex PCR; in TCRdb, only in-frame clones are kept and a portion is missing. The sample includes 130,000 to 150,000 clones, around 50% seen only once; the top ten take 0.35% to 0.5%. The specimen was Tregs from blood. The receptor set was obtained from a man aged 18-30 years in good health. Each CDR3 is given with its conserved first and last residue. Fields, in order: V gene, J gene, D gene, clone size, CDR3 DNA, CDR3 protein. D genes are given only for firm matches. A clone size is listed for some rows: how often the clone was seen (once, few, many), or a class if it is expanded.

TRBV19	TRBJ1-1	.	few	TGTGCCAGTAGTATGGCGGCTATGAACACTGAAGCTTTCTTT	CASSMAAMNTEAFF
TRBV7-2	TRBJ2-3	TRBD1	.	TGTGCCAGCAGCTCTGTGACAGGGGGCACAGATACGCAGTATTTT	CASSSVTGGTDTQYF
TRBV7-3	TRBJ1-6	.	.	TGTGCCAGCAGCTTAGAGGGCTGGGATTCACCCCTCCACTTT	CASSLEGWDSPLHF
TRBV15	TRBJ2-5	.	.	TGTGCCACCAGCAGATACCAGCGTCAAGAGACCCAGTACTTC	CATSRYQRQETQYF
TRBV10-3	TRBJ2-7	.	.	TGTGCCATCAGTGCGATGGACATTCCACACGAGCAGTACTTC	CAISAMDIPHEQYF
TRBV9	TRBJ1-5	.	.	TGTGCCAGCAGCCTTGGGTGGGGCACAACTCAGCCCCAGCATTTT	CASSLGWGTTQPQHF
TRBV14	TRBJ2-7	.	.	TGTGCCAGCAGCCAACCCCGACTGCTGACGCGCTACGAGCAGTACTTC	CASSQPRLLTRYEQYF
TRBV7-8	TRBJ2-1	TRBD2	.	TGTGCCAGCAGCTCACCGGGACTAGCGGAACTTCGCTCCTACAATGAGCAGTTCTTC	CASSSPGLAELRSYNEQFF
TRBV2	TRBJ1-6	.	.	TGTGCCAAACGAGGGGTGGAGGGTAATTCACCCCTCCACTTT	CAKRGVEGNSPLHF
TRBV9	TRBJ1-2	.	.	TGTGCCAGCAGCGTAGAGCTGGGGAGTTACTATGGCTACACCTTC	CASSVELGSYYGYTF
TRBV7-2	TRBJ1-5	TRBD1	few	TGTGCCAGCAGCCGGACAGGGGGCTATAGCAATCAGCCCCAGCATTTT	CASSRTGGYSNQPQHF
TRBV7-3	TRBJ2-3	.	.	TGTGCCAGCAGCTTGAGGGGGTCGAGCACAGATACGCAGTATTTT	CASSLRGSSTDTQYF
TRBV29-1	TRBJ1-1	.	.	TGCAGCGTTGGTTCCCAGGGATTATCCACTGAAGCTTTCTTT	CSVGSQGLSTEAFF
TRBV4-2	TRBJ2-1	TRBD2	.	TGTGCCAGCAGCCAAGGAGCAGCGGGAGGTGCGTACAATGAGCAGTTCTTC	CASSQGAAGGAYNEQFF
TRBV7-2	TRBJ2-7	TRBD2	few	TGTGCCAGCAGCTTCGGACTAGCGTTCTACGAGCAGTACTTC	CASSFGLAFYEQYF
TRBV6-5	TRBJ2-7	TRBD1	.	TGTGCCAGCAGGCGGACAGGGGTACTCTCCTACGAGCAGTACTTC	CASRRTGVLSYEQYF
TRBV28	TRBJ2-7	.	.	TGTGCCAGCAGCCCCTCTGGGGCTGCTCCCTACGAGCAGTACTTC	CASSPSGAAPYEQYF
TRBV10-2	TRBJ1-1	.	.	TGCGCCAGCAGGGAGGGAGGTGGTGCTTTCTTT	CASREGGGAFF
TRBV6-5	TRBJ2-1	TRBD2	.	TGTGCCAGCACCCGACTAGCGGCTCTCGGCAATGAGCAGTTCTTC	CASTRLAALGNEQFF
TRBV5-1	TRBJ2-2	TRBD2	.	TGCGCCAGCAGAATTCTTGCGGGAGACACCGGGGAGCTGTTTTTT	CASRILAGDTGELFF
TRBV23-1	TRBJ2-5	.	.	TGCGCCAGCAGTCCAACTAGTTGGCAAGAGACCCAGTACTTC	CASSPTSWQETQYF
TRBV7-9	TRBJ1-1	.	.	TGTGCCAGCAGCTTTCCTAGCCCTCTCTCGAACACTGAAGCTTTCTTT	CASSFPSPLSNTEAFF
TRBV7-3	TRBJ2-1	.	.	TGTGCCAGCAGCCCCACTTCAGGTGGCAATGAGCAGTTCTTC	CASSPTSGGNEQFF
TRBV7-2	TRBJ1-6	.	.	TGTGCCAGCAGCCCCCGAAACACCTATAATTCACCCCTCCACTTT	CASSPRNTYNSPLHF
TRBV6-6	TRBJ2-7	.	.	TGTGCCAGCACAAAAGGTGGCGGCTACTCCTACGAGCAGTACTTC	CASTKGGGYSYEQYF
TRBV7-8	TRBJ2-1	TRBD2	.	TGTGCCAGCAGCTTAGCTAGAGGGACTAGCGGGGGACACGGTCCTAAATACAATGAGCAGTTCTTC	CASSLARGTSGGHGPKYNEQFF
TRBV4-3	TRBJ2-7	.	.	TGCGCCAGCAGCCAAGAGGAGGCGGCCTACGAGCAGTACTTC	CASSQEEAAYEQYF
TRBV4-3	TRBJ2-3	TRBD2	few	TGCGCCAGCAGCCATCGGGGACTAGTCACAGATACGCAGTATTTT	CASSHRGLVTDTQYF
TRBV7-2	TRBJ2-4	.	.	TGTGCCAGCAGCTCGGGATTAGTAAACATTCAGTACTTC	CASSSGLVNIQYF
TRBV7-2	TRBJ2-7	.	.	TGTGCCAGCAGCCAATGGCGGGGGCGGGGGTACGAGCAGTACTTC	CASSQWRGRGYEQYF
TRBV11-2	TRBJ2-6	.	.	TGTGCCAGCAGCCCCAGCTCTGGGGCCAACGTCCTGACTTTC	CASSPSSGANVLTF
TRBV27	TRBJ1-6	.	few	TGTGCCAGCAGTGCCCGCGGATCACCCCTCCACTTT	CASSARGSPLHF
TRBV4-2	TRBJ2-1	.	.	TGTGCCAGCAGCCCGTCAACAGGGATAGTGTACAATGAGCAGTTCTTC	CASSPSTGIVYNEQFF
TRBV7-2	TRBJ1-2	.	.	TGTGCCAGCAGCTTACCGGGCTATGGCTACACCTTC	CASSLPGYGYTF
TRBV30	TRBJ1-1	.	.	TGTGCCTGGAGGTCCATCGGGGAGGCTGAAGCTTTCTTT	CAWRSIGEAEAFF
TRBV29-1	TRBJ2-2	.	few	TGCAGCGTTGAACAGGGGGGTAACACCGGGGAGCTGTTTTTT	CSVEQGGNTGELFF
TRBV9	TRBJ2-1	.	few	TGTGCCAGCAGCACCCGACTAGTCCGAGCCTACAATGAGCAGTTCTTC	CASSTRLVRAYNEQFF
TRBV10-3	TRBJ2-7	TRBD2	.	TGTGCCATCAGTGAGCCGCCGACTAAGCGGGGTGAAGTCGGCGAGCAGTACTTC	CAISEPPTKRGEVGEQYF
TRBV28	TRBJ1-2	.	.	TGTGCCAGCACCGGGTGGGGGCGAGAGGGCTACACCTTC	CASTGWGREGYTF
TRBV25-1	TRBJ1-2	.	.	TGTGCCAGCAGTGAATGGGGCACGCGCGGTGGCTACACCTTC	CASSEWGTRGGYTF
TRBV7-2	TRBJ1-1	.	.	TGTGCCAGCAGCCTGGACAGGAACACTGAAGCTTTCTTT	CASSLDRNTEAFF
TRBV7-2	TRBJ2-3	TRBD2	few	TGTGCCAGCAGCTTGGGCGGGGGGCCACCCGATACGCAGTATTTT	CASSLGGGPPDTQYF
TRBV10-3	TRBJ1-1	TRBD1	.	TGTGCCATCAGGGACAGGGCTTTAAACACTGAAGCTTTCTTT	CAIRDRALNTEAFF
TRBV23-1	TRBJ2-1	TRBD2	few	TGCGCCAGCAGTCATCCGAAGCGGGGGCAGTACAATGAGCAGTTCTTC	CASSHPKRGQYNEQFF
TRBV2	TRBJ2-3	.	few	TGTGCCAGCAGCCCCTTTAGTCATCTCGATACGCAGTATTTT	CASSPFSHLDTQYF
TRBV28	TRBJ1-2	TRBD1	few	TGTGCCAGCAGTTTCGACAGGGGAAACTATGGCTACACCTTC	CASSFDRGNYGYTF
TRBV9	TRBJ2-2	.	.	TGTGCCAGCAGCTCCCCCAAGGGAGGCGGGGAGCTGTTTTTT	CASSSPKGGGELFF
TRBV19	TRBJ2-7	TRBD1	.	TGTGCCAGTAGTGCCGGGACAGGGCACTACGAGCAGTACTTC	CASSAGTGHYEQYF
TRBV4-1	TRBJ2-7	.	.	TGCGCCAGCAGCCAAGTCCAGGGCTACGAGCAGTACTTC	CASSQVQGYEQYF
TRBV7-2	TRBJ1-4	TRBD1	.	TGTGCCAGCAGCTCAGGGGGGAATGAAAAACTGTTTTTT	CASSSGGNEKLFF
TRBV4-2	TRBJ1-5	TRBD1	.	TGTGCCAGCAGCGCCGGGACAGGGGGCTGGGATCAGCCCCAGCATTTT	CASSAGTGGWDQPQHF
TRBV28	TRBJ2-6	TRBD1	.	TGTGCCAGCAGTTCGGGACAGGGGCTGTCTGGGGCCAACGTCCTGACTTTC	CASSSGQGLSGANVLTF
TRBV7-8	TRBJ1-6	TRBD1	.	TGTGCCAGCAGCTATGGGACAGGTTTCTCACCCCTCCACTTT	CASSYGTGFSPLHF
TRBV29-1	TRBJ2-3	.	few	TGCAGCGTCTCAAGGGGCCTGAGCACAGATACGCAGTATTTT	CSVSRGLSTDTQYF
TRBV7-2	TRBJ1-4	TRBD1	few	TGTGCCAGCAGCTGGGACAGTGAAAAACTGTTTTTT	CASSWDSEKLFF
TRBV4-3	TRBJ1-5	.	few	TGCGCCAGCAGCCAAGATCGGGTAGGCTCCGTTAATAGCAATCAGCCCCAGCATTTT	CASSQDRVGSVNSNQPQHF
TRBV5-6	TRBJ1-6	.	.	TGTGCCAGCAGCACGAACAGGGCCTATAATTCACCCCTCCACTTT	CASSTNRAYNSPLHF
TRBV18	TRBJ1-4	TRBD1	once	TGTGCCAGCTCGCCTGGACAGGTGGATAATGAAAAACTGTTTTTT	CASSPGQVDNEKLFF